The text below deals with one T cell receptor beta chain. This clone was recorded a few times. This clone's antigen is unknown. Per-base qualities were not stored, and no clone one base away is much larger. The data originate from a study of cytomegalovirus exposure and HLA in healthy donors (dated by TCRdb to 2015 to 2018). Regarding the study in general: An earlier analysis of roughly 630 of the donors reported more than 250 Gb of sequence data and roughly 100 million unique TCR beta sequences from about 200 million T cells. An early release that covered about 600 HLA-typed donors contained approximately 300 gigabases of sequencing data and some 87 million unique TCR sequences. Of the roughly 400 genotyped donors, 81% fell in the genetic ancestry cluster associated with self-reported Caucasian donors. The study aimed to test whether signatures of past pathogen exposure could be identified by cataloging public T cell receptors. The study profiled the T cell repertoires of some 610 subjects by immunosequencing and related them to cytomegalovirus serostatus. A separate validation cohort of about 110 different subjects was used in addition to the 666-subject first cohort. To predict cytomegalovirus infection status, the study combined high-throughput TCR immunosequencing, statistical association of individual TCRs with disease status, and machine learning. A later analysis re-analyzed previously published TCR beta repertoires from approximately 670 donors and added high-resolution HLA genotyping to study TCR occurrence patterns. Rather than using new phenotypic data, the later analysis identified candidate immune exposures from TCR beta sequences and from how often those sequences occurred across donors. An earlier analysis of some 500 of the donors applied high-throughput TCR beta sequencing to assess whether each TCR beta V gene segment acted as functional or pseudogenic. Donor age, sex, ethnicity and CMV serostatus were compiled alongside the repertoire data. In a later genetic analysis, genome-wide SNP genotypes for about three fifths of the 666 donors were used, and that subset was treated as a discovery cohort. All discovery cohort repertoires had been generated using a single sequencing platform. HLA typing covered class I and class II loci at four-digit resolution. Typing coverage differed by locus: A, B, C, DRB1 and DQB1 were typed in roughly 620-640 donors, DQA1 in about 500, DPA1 in around 610, and DPB1 in just under 480. Because of strong linkage in the cohort, a handful of DR-DQ haplotypes were treated as single units for association and clustering. Among 300 to 500 genotyped donors of the cohort, an average of approximately 240,000 unique TCR beta nucleotide sequences was sequenced per donor, of which about 19% were non-productive. Points the paper makes about the study in general: Presence/absence analyses assumed roughly uniform sequencing depth across donors, an assumption that may not hold. Across donors, most TCR sequences were observed very rarely, whereas some public TCRs were present in many individuals. Several of the top co-occurrence clusters appeared to be linked to parvovirus B19, influenza, CMV and Epstein-Barr virus, according to a later analysis. For the cohort, immune exposure information was limited to CMV serostatus. A later genetic analysis associated a missense DCLRE1C variant with V-gene and J-gene trimming of TCR beta chains, and an independent cohort replicated the association. The cohort was sequenced for TCR beta chains only, and without alpha or paired-chain data the features that could be detected were limited. An earlier analysis of around 600 of the donors showed that most TCR beta V segments appeared in productive rearrangements either about 87% or about 30% of the time, which broadly matched IMGT annotations. According to a later genetic analysis, donors in an Asian-associated ancestry cluster had fewer N-insertions in productive TCRs than the roughly 700-donor mean. Seventeen rarely observed V segments, including chromosome 9 orphons, were excluded from the earlier analysis of a few hundred of the donors because counts were too low. A further reported finding was that TCR beta sequences accurately predicted the HLA-A and HLA-B alleles for most subjects in the first cohort. Correlated functional status among segregating V segments might reflect linkage disequilibrium, but an unknown experimental factor could not be ruled out. A cluster of highly shared sequence variants was judged likely to be a technical artifact of the sequencing pipeline. Most CMV-associated TCR beta chains appeared to be HLA-restricted in a later analysis, and the HLA associations seemed to be driven largely by CMV exposure. HLA typing was unavailable for some donors at each locus, so association tests used only the typed subset. Strong co-occurrence of HLA alleles, especially DR and DQ, made assigning TCR associations to individual alleles difficult. A later analysis found that HLA-associated TCR beta chains were more clonally expanded and had lower generation probabilities than equally common non-associated chains. In vitro tests confirmed that a few of the cytomegalovirus-associated TCR beta chains recognize cytomegalovirus antigens. The classifier was reported to diagnose cytomegalovirus status with high specificity and sensitivity in both the original cohort and the validation cohort. The authors suggested that the approach could potentially be extended to other disease states and immunological phenotypes. A later analysis associated 15,000 or so TCR beta sequences with specific HLA alleles at a false discovery rate of 0.05. In a later analysis, TCR association rates were found to vary across HLA loci, with the most associated TCRs seen for DRB1 alleles and the fewest for HLA-C alleles. The study listed 164 TCR beta chains as associated with cytomegalovirus. The 87-base-pair reads could not distinguish some IMGT-functional V segments, including TRBV6-2 and TRBV6-3, so those segments were excluded.

V is trimmed back by 2 bases and J by 7 bases, and the junction contains 6 bases that no gene match accounts for. In the germline V gene, CDR1 corresponds to MNHEY and CDR2 to SVGAGI. The CDR3 spans 14 residues, from the cysteine through the phenylalanine. The read is trimmed to its CDR3 DNA, 42 bases read in frame from base 1. Library preparation employed the immunoSEQ multiplex PCR assay. The multiplex PCR relied on a mix of 60 forward primers for TCR Vbeta segments and 13 reverse primers for TCR Jbeta segments. The CDR3 region of rearranged TCR beta genes was amplified from genomic DNA by a multiplex PCR assay. The amplified TCR beta libraries were sequenced on the Illumina HiSeq System as 87-base-pair reads. The paper's data handling went like this. A later analysis counted tens of millions of unique TCR beta chains across the 550 to 700 repertoires, and around 9.9 million of these chains were shared by at least two donors. Raw reads were error-corrected and collapsed into unique sequences by a nearest-neighbor algorithm in which closely related sequences were merged to remove PCR and sequencing errors. To assign V, D and J gene segments, CDR3 sequences were aligned to IMGT reference sequences. For a sequence to be retained, a match of at least six nucleotides was required to both a V gene segment and a J gene segment. Rearrangements were classified as productive when the CDR3 lacked stop codons and remained in frame with V and J, and all other rearrangements were classified as non-productive. CDR3 was defined by IMGT convention, running from the second conserved V-encoded cysteine to the conserved J-encoded phenylalanine. In an earlier analysis of around 600 of the donors, sequences lacking an unambiguous match to a single V gene segment were excluded. An earlier analysis of roughly 590 of the donors called V segments functional above 56.7% productive rearrangements and segregating when the between-donor standard deviation exceeded 5%. A statistical classification framework was built for diagnosing cytomegalovirus status from the catalog of TCR beta chain sequences. In a later analysis, V and J genes were assigned by comparing TCR nucleotide sequences against IMGT/GENE-DB human TR gene sequences. Using the TCRdist pipeline, a later analysis assigned CDR3 sequences along with most-parsimonious VDJ recombination scenarios. In a later analysis, each TCR beta chain was defined by its CDR3 amino acid sequence together with its V-gene family, and reads lacking a unique V-gene family were excluded. In a later analysis, several hundred highly shared, low-generation-probability nucleotide sequences were removed to address suspected cross-contamination and a sequencing artifact. In a later analysis, a clonal expansion index was calculated for each public chain from normalized within-repertoire ranks of inferred template counts. Generation probabilities in a later analysis came from a VDJ recombination model fitted to out-of-frame rearrangements, and those results were checked against IGoR. A later analysis scored TCR-TCR, TCR-HLA and TCR-CMV co-occurrence with hypergeometric tests, applying a repertoire-size bias correction to TCR pairs. To estimate false discovery rates, a later analysis permuted the HLA or CMV assignments 20 times. In a later analysis, co-occurring TCRs were grouped using DBSCAN, with TCRdist sequence similarity added in when clustering inside HLA-allele-positive subsets. Repertoires with fewer than 30,000 or more than 120,000 public chains were left out of co-occurrence clustering, as were roughly five repertoires with anomalous nucleotide sharing. TCRdb retrieved this table from immuneACCESS and kept in-frame rearrangements only. Not all clones are present; in checked studies, unresolved V genes account for under half, and no reason is known for the remainder. That table is the source of V, J and clone size, and D and trimming were worked out from the DNA. The sample table contains about 110,000 clones; only one count was recorded for 69% of them. Jointly, the top ten make up about 5.5% of the sample.

The cohort consisted of hundreds of healthy bone marrow donors. At the time of sampling, all cohort members were nominally healthy, though unrecorded immune exposures were likely present. The donor tested CMV seropositive and was one of the 289 seropositive cohort members. A peripheral blood sample was provided by each donor, and peripheral blood mononuclear cells were used for TCR beta sequencing. Genomic DNA extraction from the blood cell samples was performed with the Qiagen DNeasy Blood Extraction Kit. This receptor chain uses TRBV6-5 and TRBJ1-1, with TRBD1 matching 8 junction bases. Sequenced material: PBMCs. The clonotype comes from a woman aged 70-85 years in good health and CMV-seropositive. The sequence in DNA is TGTGCCAGCAGTTACGTGACAGGGGCTAGTGAAGCTTTCTTT. Its product reads: CASSYVTGASEAFF.